These 17 T cell receptor beta chains were all obtained from the same sample, sequenced in a study of T-cell memory formation after mild COVID-19. TCRdb independently ran MiXCR on the 5' RACE reads; one entry per CDR3 protein. This table has around 130,000 distinct CDR3 sequences, approximately 16% appearing once. Sequenced material: PBMCs or a T cell subset sorted from them (not recorded which). These receptors came from an adult woman who had mild COVID-19 (a few samples of this study predate the infection). Cell type and time point are not known.

The chain joins TRBV27 to TRBJ2-1; tentative D call: TRBD2 (6 bases). CDR3 length: 15 amino acids. CDR1 and CDR2 (germline): MNHEY, SMNVEV (reference sequence). V shed 3 bases and J shed 3 bases, with 12 bases lying between them. CDR3 residues: CASSLEGRYYNEQFF. The CDR3 coding sequence is TGTGCCAGCAGTTTGGAGGGGCGCTACTACAATGAGCAGTTCTTC.

This clonotype showed up just a few times. The chain carries TRBV19 and TRBJ2-7; 12 bases fit TRBD1. This CDR3 spans 16 amino acids. Germline CDR1 and CDR2: LNHDA and SQIVND (reference sequence). J gave up 4 bases and V 1 base, and 5 bases lay outside the gene matches. CDR3 sequence (DNA): TGTGCCAGTAGTATAGCCGGGACAGGGGGCGGTTACGAGCAGTACTTC. Protein product: CASSIAGTGGGYEQYF.

The chain links TRBV5-1 to TRBJ1-4, with D hard to call. The V gene's germline CDR1 is SGHRS and CDR2 YFSETQ. Trimming removed 0 bases from V and 8 bases from J, with 11 bases in between. The CDR3 loop spans 14 amino acids. CDR3 sequence (DNA): TGCGCCAGCAGCTTGGAGAGTGCGGAAGAAAAACTGTTTTTT. Its protein is CASSLESAEEKLFF. The complete variable domain, with remaining parts taken from reference TRBV5-1 and TRBJ1-4, reads KAGVTQTPRYLIKTRGQQVTLSCSPISGHRSVSWYQQTPGQGLQFLFEYFSETQRNKGNFPGRFSGRQFSNSRSEMNVSTLELGDSALYLCASSLESAEEKLFFGSGTQLSVL.

This clonotype was counted many times. This chain links TRBV9 with TRBJ2-2; TRBD1 might be the D (5 bases). The germline V and J ends were trimmed by 0 bases and 5 bases, with 14 bases remaining between them. CDR1 is SGDLS and CDR2 is YYNGEE in the germline V gene. The CDR3 length is 16 residues. The CDR3 loop reads CASSVEGVTATGELFF. CDR3 DNA sequence: TGTGCCAGCAGCGTAGAAGGGGTAACTGCGACCGGGGAGCTGTTTTTT.

This clonotype has just a few counts. The rearrangement uses TRBV29-1 and TRBJ2-6, with D uncertain. V was trimmed by 2 bases and J by 7 bases, leaving 3 bases between them. The CDR3 sequence is 11 residues long. Germline V gene data show CDR1 as SQVTM and CDR2 as ANQGSEA. CDR3 nucleotide sequence: TGCAGCGTTGAACAAGCCAACGTCCTGACTTTC. Its translation: CSVEQANVLTF.

This clonotype was detected a few times. CDR3 sequence: CASSLWEEEETQYF. As DNA, the CDR3 is TGTGCCAGCAGCTTATGGGAGGAGGAAGAGACCCAGTACTTC. The V gene is TRBV7-6, the J gene TRBJ2-5, with D tentatively TRBD2 (6 bases). Per the germline V gene, CDR1 is SGHVS and CDR2 is FNYEAQ. This CDR3 contains 14 residues. Trimming left V 2 bases short and J 3 bases short, with 10 bases between. Together with reference TRBV7-6 and TRBJ2-5, the CDR3 gives the full variable domain: GAGVSQSPRYKVTKRGQDVALRCDPISGHVSLYWYRQALGQGPEFLTYFNYEAQQDKSGLPNDRFSAERPEGSISTLTIQRTEQRDSAMYRCASSLWEEEETQYFGPGTRLLVL.

In this sample, this clonotype turned up a few times. This chain uses TRBV7-9 with TRBJ2-2; D might be TRBD2 (6 bases). The CDR3 consists of 14 residues. Germline V gene data show CDR1 as SEHNR and CDR2 as FQNEAQ (reference sequence). V dropped 0 bases and J dropped 8 bases, with 10 bases sitting between them. The CDR3 nucleotides read TGTGCCAGCAGCTTAGCGCCCCGGGAGGGGGAGCTGTTTTTT. The encoded protein is CASSLAPREGELFF.

J is TRBJ1-6 and V is TRBV6-6; D is possibly TRBD1 (6 bases). Germline V CDR1 and CDR2: MNHNY, SVGAGI (reference sequence). V was cut by 6 bases and J by 6 bases, with 6 bases left in between. This CDR3 has 12 residues. The CDR3 bases are TGTGCCAGCAGGGACAGTAATTCACCCCTCCACTTT. Amino acids: CASRDSNSPLHF.

This clonotype occurred a few times. V is TRBV4-1 and J is TRBJ2-3, with 8 bases matching TRBD2. J was trimmed by 4 bases and V by 1 base; bases with no gene match: 4. There are 15 residues in the CDR3. The germline V gene has CDR1 MGHRA and CDR2 YSYEKL. The CDR3 region has the DNA TGCGCCAGCAGCCAAGGCCTAGCGGGTGCAGATACGCAGTATTTT. Translated: CASSQGLAGADTQYF.

CDR3 residues: CSGTSGATYEQYF. The CDR3 DNA is TGCAGCGGGACTAGCGGGGCTACCTACGAGCAGTACTTC. V gene TRBV29-1 combines with J gene TRBJ2-7, with 12 bases lining up with TRBD2. Germline V gene data show CDR1 as SQVTM and CDR2 as ANQGSEA. The CDR3 runs 13 residues. The V gene end was trimmed by 7 bases and the J gene end by 2 bases; junction bases not matched to a gene: 3.

This chain connects TRBV29-1 to TRBJ2-3; 9 bases fit TRBD1. Germline V gives CDR1 SQVTM, CDR2 ANQGSEA. With 3 bases clipped from V and 0 bases from J, the junction kept 4 bases outside the gene matches. CDR3 size: 15 residues. CDR3: CSVDGTGTSTDTQYF. CDR3 DNA sequence: TGCAGCGTTGACGGGACAGGGACTAGCACAGATACGCAGTATTTT.

The V and J genes are TRBV11-2 and TRBJ2-3; D gene uncertain. The V gene's germline CDR1 is SGHAT and CDR2 FQNNGV. This CDR3 has 12 residues. Trimming left V 5 bases short and J 6 bases short, with 9 bases between. CDR3 sequence (DNA): TGTGCCAGCAGCCTAAGTGGGGATACGCAGTATTTT. It yields the protein CASSLSGDTQYF.

This clonotype was found a few times. The chain couples TRBV24-1 to TRBJ2-1, with TRBD2 as a possible D gene (6 bases). The germline V gene has CDR1 KGHDR and CDR2 SFDVKD. V was pared by 9 bases and J by 9 bases, with 11 bases between. The CDR3 runs 11 residues. The CDR3 sequence: CATSSVGEQFF. In nucleotides, the CDR3 is TGTGCCACCTCTAGCGTGGGTGAGCAGTTCTTC.

This clonotype was picked up a small number of times. CDR3 sequence: CASSPREIADTQYF. The CDR3 bases are TGTGCCAGCAGCCCCAGGGAGATTGCAGATACGCAGTATTTT. The rearrangement links TRBV12-3 or TRBV12-4 to TRBJ2-3; D may be TRBD1 or TRBD2 (5 bases each). This CDR3 comprises 14 residues. Trimming pared 6 bases from V and 4 bases from J, leaving 14 bases between.

The chain joins TRBV6-5 to TRBJ2-3; 9 nucleotides align to TRBD1. Germline loops: CDR1 MNHEY, CDR2 SVGAGI. V gave up 6 bases and J gave up 4 bases; unmatched junction bases: 8. CDR3 length: 15 amino acids. As DNA, the CDR3 is TGTGCCAGCAGCGATCGGGACAGGGACTCAGATACGCAGTATTTT. Its translation: CASSDRDRDSDTQYF.

This clonotype has ten or more counts. This rearrangement joins TRBV2 to TRBJ2-3; possibly TRBD2 for D (6 bases). The V gene lost 8 bases and the J gene lost 2 bases, with 20 bases spanning the gap. Germline loops: CDR1 SNHLY, CDR2 FYNNEI. This CDR3 has 16 residues. CDR3 sequence (DNA): TGTGCCAGCTCACCCAGGAGGGTCTTATCCACAGATACGCAGTATTTT. Translating gives CASSPRRVLSTDTQYF.

On this clonotype itself: One end of the junction does not line up with germline, which may come from a read error. This sequence joins TRBV7-7 and TRBJ2-7; 8 bases map to TRBD1. Germline values: CDR1 SSHAT, CDR2 FNYEAQ (reference sequence). The CDR3 extends over 13 amino acids. The CDR3 here is CASSFGTGYEQYF. CDR3 nucleotides: TGTGCTAGCAGCTTCGGGACAGGCTACGAGCAGTACTTC. Supplemented by reference TRBV7-7 and TRBJ2-7, the full variable domain reads GAGVSQSPRYKVTKRGQDVTLRCDPISSHATLYWYQQALGQGPEFLTYFNYEAQPDKSGLPSDRFSAERPEGSISTLTIQRTEQRDSAMYRCASSFGTGYEQYFGPGTRLTVT.